What follows are 21 T cell receptor beta chains derived from one specimen sequenced in a study of blood T cells in healthy people across ages. Primers used in a second PCR of roughly 6 to 11 cycles were a sample-barcoded 5' primer and a J-beta primer mix. TCRdb reprocessed the 5' RACE reads via MiXCR and lists one record per CDR3 protein. The table includes more than 600,000 distinct CDR3 sequences, more than 20% detected once. These records were also assigned to another study, of T cells of mothers and their children.

The sequencing sample was made of blood. The receptors come from a boy younger than 18 in good health.

The CDR3 bases are TGTGCCACCAGACCCATACGGGAGCGGGCCCACAATGAGCAGTTCTTC. Its translation: CATRPIRERAHNEQFF. The chain couples TRBV15 to TRBJ2-1; D may be TRBD2 (6 bases). Trimming shortened V by 6 bases and J by 5 bases, and 20 bases separated the two germline ends. In germline, CDR1 is LNHNV, CDR2 YYDKDF (reference sequence). The CDR3 loop spans 16 amino acids.

As regards this clonotype: The junction and the germline gene differ at one end; a read error may be behind it. This rearrangement joins TRBV15 to TRBJ2-1; TRBD2 agrees at 11 bases. The CDR3 extends over 17 amino acids. The V gene's germline CDR1 is LNHNV and CDR2 YYDKDF (reference sequence). The CDR3 is CATSRDNRLAGLDEQLF. The DNA for the CDR3 is TGTGCCACCAGCAGAGATAATAGACTAGCGGGATTGGATGAGCAGCTCTTC.

This clonotype showed up just a few times. V and J are TRBV6-6 and TRBJ2-5; 7 bases are shared with TRBD2. Germline V gene lookup returns CDR1 MNHNY and CDR2 SVGAGI (reference sequence). The CDR3 sequence is 14 residues long. Trimming removed 7 bases from V and 2 bases from J; junction bases left unmatched: 7. The CDR3 coding sequence is TGTGCCAGCAACTCCCGCGGGGGTCAAGAGACCCAGTACTTC. This codes for CASNSRGGQETQYF.

This clonotype was seen more than once but under ten times. The genes are TRBV7-9 and TRBJ2-5; D perhaps matches TRBD2 (7 bases). The DNA end is a closer match to TRBJ2-7, so the J assignment may be wrong. In germline, CDR1 is SEHNR, CDR2 FQNEAQ (reference sequence). The CDR3 has 14 amino acids. CDR3 in DNA: TGTGCCAGCAGCCCCGAGGGGGGGTCTGACGAGCAGTACTTC. Encoded protein: CASSPEGGSDEQYF.

The rearrangement uses TRBV3-1 and TRBJ1-2; D is uncertain. This CDR3 has 15 residues. Germline loops: CDR1 LGHDT, CDR2 YNNKEL (reference sequence). The ends were cut back, 0 bases at V and 5 bases at J, with 13 bases in the middle. DNA of the CDR3: TGTGCCAGCAGCCAAGATGCGTCTGCAAAATATGGCTACACCTTC. It yields the protein CASSQDASAKYGYTF.

CDR3 loop: CASSLAGQSFTEAFF. CDR3 in DNA: TGTGCCAGCAGCTTAGCGGGGCAGAGTTTCACTGAAGCTTTCTTT. The genes are TRBV7-8 and TRBJ1-1; TRBD1 might be the D (5 bases). The CDR3 loop spans 15 amino acids. V was clipped by 0 bases and J by 4 bases, with 12 bases between them. Germline V gives CDR1 SGHVS, CDR2 FQNEAQ.

This chain links TRBV6-6 with TRBJ2-3; no clear D gene. The V end was cut by 2 bases, the J end by 0 bases, with 12 bases between. Germline assignment: CDR1 MNHNY and CDR2 SVGAGI (reference sequence). The CDR3 is 16 amino acids. CDR3 in DNA: TGTGCCAGCAGTTACCTAAGGACGGAAAGCACAGATACGCAGTATTTT. It is translated as CASSYLRTESTDTQYF.

This clonotype was counted between two and nine times. The V and J genes are TRBV29-1 and TRBJ2-2; D may be TRBD2 (5 bases). Germline lookup yields CDR1 SQVTM and CDR2 ANQGSEA. CDR3 length: 12 amino acids. The V end was cut by 6 bases, the J end by 5 bases, with 10 bases between. CDR3 sequence: CSVGADTGELFF. Here the CDR3 DNA reads TGCAGCGTGGGAGCGGATACCGGGGAGCTGTTTTTT.

This clonotype was seen a few times. This sequence joins TRBV12-3 or TRBV12-4 and TRBJ1-2; TRBD1 matches at 11 bases. The J segment lost 7 bases and the V segment lost 7 bases, leaving 14 bases of the junction unmatched. The CDR3 has 16 amino acids. CDR3 nucleotides: TGTGCCAGCACCTCCACCGGGACAGGGGGTTTCGTTGGCTACACCTTC. It is translated as CASTSTGTGGFVGYTF.

V and J are TRBV24-1 and TRBJ2-2; no firm D call. The germline V and J ends were trimmed by 2 bases and 7 bases, with 13 bases remaining between them. Germline V gene sequence: CDR1 KGHDR, CDR2 SFDVKD. CDR3 length equals 15 residues. CDR3 protein: CATSDYETTDGELFF. The CDR3 DNA follows: TGTGCCACCAGTGATTACGAGACAACTGACGGGGAGCTGTTTTTT.

This clonotype was seen a handful of times. This sequence joins TRBV11-2 and TRBJ2-3; the D call may be TRBD1 or TRBD2 (5 bases each). CDR3 length equals 15 residues. V lost 4 bases and J lost 2, with 13 bases in between. In germline, CDR1 is SGHAT, CDR2 FQNNGV. CDR3 in DNA: TGTGCCAGCAGCTGGAGACGGGGCACCACAGATACGCAGTATTTT. This encodes CASSWRRGTTDTQYF.

This rearrangement joins TRBV20-1 to TRBJ2-5, with a weak D call TRBD1 (5 bases). This CDR3 comprises 16 residues. Trimming took off 2 bases at V and 4 bases at J, with 20 bases between the two ends. CDR1 is DFQATT, CDR2 SNEGSKA, per germline (reference sequence). The CDR3 region has the DNA TGCAGTGCTAGATCGTTAAGGCAGGGAAGGAGAGAGACCCAGTACTTC. Its translation: CSARSLRQGRRETQYF.

The genes are TRBV12-5 and TRBJ2-5; D ambiguous. V lost 2 bases to trimming and J lost 5 bases, with 15 bases between them. Germline values: CDR1 LGHNT, CDR2 FRNRAP. CDR3 length: 15 residues. The CDR3 loop is CASGLPTPDGETQYF. The DNA of the CDR3 is TGTGCTAGTGGTTTGCCGACCCCGGACGGGGAGACCCAGTACTTC.

This chain joins TRBV7-6 and TRBJ2-5, with a weak D call TRBD2 (6 bases). This CDR3 has 14 amino acids. Per germline, CDR1 SGHVS and CDR2 FNYEAQ. V was pared by 5 bases and J by 4 bases, with 14 bases between. The CDR3 reads CASSPGSAGETQYF. The CDR3 DNA follows: TGTGCCAGCAGCCCCGGGAGTGCGGGAGAGACCCAGTACTTC.

This clonotype was counted between two and nine times. The V and J genes are TRBV6-5 and TRBJ1-1, with D maybe TRBD1 (5 bases). Germline CDR1 reads MNHEY; CDR2 reads SVGAGI. V was shortened by 8 bases and J by 4 bases, with 20 bases between the two germline ends. This CDR3 spans 15 amino acids. For the CDR3, the DNA is TGTGCCAGCTCCATAGGAGGGACCTCCGGCACTGAAGCTTTCTTT. This sequence encodes CASSIGGTSGTEAFF.

This clonotype was seen only a few times. This chain joins TRBV6-2 or TRBV6-3 and TRBJ2-5; no definite D call. Gene TRBJ2-7 matches the end of the DNA better, so the J call may be wrong. Germline assignment: CDR1 MNHEY and CDR2 SVGEGT. The CDR3 sequence is 14 residues long. The CDR3 coding sequence is TGTGCCAGCAGTTACGTTGGCAACTCCTACGAGCAGTACTTC. Encoded protein: CASSYVGNSYEQYF.

This clonotype has ten or more counts. The chain links TRBV29-1 to TRBJ2-7; D is perhaps TRBD2 (5 bases). Germline V lookup: CDR1 SQVTM, CDR2 ANQGSEA. Trimming shortened V by 0 bases and J by 1 base, and 13 bases separated the two germline ends. CDR3 length: 15 residues. This chain's CDR3 is CSVEDDGEVSYEQYF. CDR3 nucleotide sequence: TGCAGCGTTGAAGATGACGGGGAAGTGTCCTACGAGCAGTACTTC.

This clonotype appeared many times. The junction departs from the called germline gene at one end, perhaps through a read error. The chain recombines TRBV5-1 with TRBJ2-5; TRBD2 matches 7 bases. This CDR3 spans 12 amino acids. CDR1 is SGHRS, CDR2 YFSETQ, per germline. The CDR3 DNA reads TGTGCCAGCAGCTGGGGGGGAGAGACCCAGTACTTC. Translation gives CASSWGGETQYF.

The chain employs TRBV6-4 and TRBJ1-5; 8 nucleotides agree with TRBD1. Losses at the gene ends were 0 bases for V and 1 base for J; bases not matched to a gene: 2. Germline loops: CDR1 MRHNA, CDR2 SNTAGT. This CDR3 region has 16 residues. CDR3 nucleotides: TGTGCCAGCAGTGACTCGACAGGGGTGAGCAATCAGCCCCAGCATTTT. Translating it yields CASSDSTGVSNQPQHF.

This clonotype has more than one count but fewer than ten. The chain links TRBV20-1 to TRBJ2-3, with D possibly TRBD2 on 5 matching bases. This CDR3 comprises 12 residues. V dropped 3 bases and J dropped 6 bases, with 10 bases sitting between them. Looked up from germline, CDR1 is DFQATT and CDR2 is SNEGSKA (reference sequence). In nucleotides, the CDR3 is TGCAGTGCTAGCCCTAGCTCGGATACGCAGTATTTT. Translated: CSASPSSDTQYF.

The rearrangement joins TRBV20-1 to TRBJ2-5; a possible D gene is TRBD1 (5 bases). The last part of the DNA fits TRBJ2-7 better; the J call may be wrong. Germline assignment: CDR1 DFQATT and CDR2 SNEGSKA (reference sequence). The CDR3 contains 14 residues. The CDR3 nucleotides are TGCAGTGCTAAAATAGGACATGCGGCGTACGAGCAGTACTTC. Translating gives CSAKIGHAAYEQYF.